This TCR beta chain was sequenced in a study of T cell responses to AZD1222 COVID-19 vaccine. Study observations and caveats: Reportedly, nearly half of unique spike TCRs recognized epitopes outside B.1.351/B.1.1.7 mutations. Spike-specific TCR breadth and depth were elevated following two AZD1222 doses. CD4 TCRs covered the whole spike, strongest at regions 160-218 and 743-854.

This CDR3 has 14 residues. CDR1 is SSHAT, CDR2 FNYEAQ, per germline (reference sequence). As for this clone: The target antigen is unknown. The junction departs from the called germline gene at one end, perhaps through a read error.

Some clones are missing from TCRdb's copy, which holds only in-frame ones; the method was immunoSEQ multiplex PCR. The table lists under 150,000 clones, approximately 93% of them singletons. V and J are TRBV7-7 and TRBJ2-3; 7 nucleotides align to TRBD1. The source of this sequence is an adult in good health. The material was peripheral blood, obtained on day 0 of AZD1222 vaccination. DNA for the CDR3: TGTGCTAGCAGCTCTGGGACAGGCACAGATACGCAGTATTTT. Its protein is CASSSGTGTDTQYF.